The 8 T cell receptor beta chains below all came from one sample that was sequenced in a study of T cells in Graves' hyperthyroidism and ophthalmopathy. TCR beta CDR3 region amplification was performed from RNA transcripts. Researchers ran a first-round RT-PCR on the TCR CDR3 using the HTBI primer set. TCRdb re-called the multiplex PCR reads through MiXCR, storing one row per CDR3 protein. Here the sample spans around 500,000 distinct CDR3 sequences, about 16% being singletons. Sequences were obtained from blood. The receptors derive from a woman aged 25 to 39 with Graves' ophthalmopathy.

This clonotype was counted ten times or more. The chain joins TRBV10-3 to TRBJ1-1; possible D gene TRBD1, 5 bases. Trimming removed 4 bases at V and 4 bases at J, with 13 bases between. The CDR3 length is 14 residues. Germline loops: CDR1 ENHRY, CDR2 SYGVKD. CDR3 sequence: CAISGPPGTTEAFF. The CDR3 DNA reads TGTGCCATCAGTGGTCCCCCGGGGACCACTGAAGCTTTCTTT.

This clonotype was counted ten times or more. The V and J genes are TRBV7-8 and TRBJ1-1; D unresolved. Trimming cost V 3 bases and J 2 bases, with 7 bases left between them. CDR1 is SGHVS, CDR2 FQNEAQ, per germline. The CDR3 runs to 13 residues. The CDR3 region is CASSLRRNTEAFF. The CDR3 DNA is TGTGCCAGCAGCTTGAGGAGAAACACTGAAGCTTTCTTT.

This clonotype was seen at least ten times. V usage is TRBV7-2 and J usage is TRBJ1-2; no definite D call. Germline values: CDR1 SGHTA, CDR2 FQGNSA. The V end was cut by 5 bases, the J end by 2 bases, with 9 bases between. The CDR3 runs 13 residues. The CDR3 DNA reads TGTGCCAGCAGCCCGTCGGAGAACTATGGCTACACCTTC. Translated: CASSPSENYGYTF.

The chain uses TRBV20-1 and TRBJ1-1, with 10 nucleotides matching TRBD1. The CDR3 runs to 14 residues. Germline loops: CDR1 DFQATT, CDR2 SNEGSKA (reference sequence). V shed 6 bases, J shed 1 base, and the junction held 5 bases outside the gene matches. The CDR3 region is CSARQGAPNTEAFF. The CDR3 coding sequence is TGCAGTGCCAGACAGGGGGCCCCGAACACTGAAGCTTTCTTT.

V and J are TRBV19 and TRBJ2-1; D unresolved. Trimming pared 6 bases from V and 8 bases from J, leaving 11 bases between. The CDR3 consists of 12 residues. Germline lookup yields CDR1 LNHDA and CDR2 SQIVND (reference sequence). The CDR3: CASSVNGHEQFF. The CDR3 DNA is TGTGCCAGTAGCGTAAACGGACATGAGCAGTTCTTC. Using reference TRBV19 and TRBJ2-1 for the parts outside the CDR3, the full variable domain is DGGITQSPKYLFRKEGQNVTLSCEQNLNHDAMYWYRQDPGQGLRLIYYSQIVNDFQKGDIAEGYSVSREKKESFPLTVTSAQKNPTAFYLCASSVNGHEQFFGPGTRLTVL.

J is TRBJ2-4 and V is TRBV30, with 12 bases identical to TRBD1. The germline CDR1 and CDR2 sequences are GTSNPN and SVGIG (reference sequence). Unmatched junction bases numbered 5, after V lost 5 bases and J lost 6 bases. The length of the CDR3 is 14 residues. The CDR3 protein is CAWEPGQGANIQYF. CDR3 DNA sequence: TGTGCCTGGGAGCCGGGACAGGGGGCAAACATTCAGTACTTC.

The table lists this clonotype with many counts. The rearrangement joins TRBV7-2 to TRBJ2-7; D unclear. V was trimmed by 1 base and J by 6 bases, leaving 10 bases between them. This CDR3 region has 13 residues. Germline V gene data show CDR1 as SGHTA and CDR2 as FQGNSA. As DNA, the CDR3 is TGTGCCAGCAGCTTAGTATACGGTAGCGAGCAGTACTTC. It translates to CASSLVYGSEQYF. The variable domain in full, completed from reference TRBV7-2 and TRBJ2-7, reads GAGVSQSPSNKVTEKGKDVELRCDPISGHTALYWYRQSLGQGLEFLIYFQGNSAPDKSGLPSDRFSAERTGGSVSTLTIQRTQQEDSAVYLCASSLVYGSEQYFGPGTRLTVT.

This clonotype turned up a few times. The J gene is TRBJ2-3, the V gene TRBV11-2; 11 bases map to TRBD2. V was pared by 1 base and J by 6 bases, with 6 bases of the junction left unmatched. Germline CDR1 is SGHAT and CDR2 is FQNNGV. The CDR3 sequence is 16 residues long. The CDR3 loop reads CASSLGLAGTTDTQYF. The CDR3 nucleotides are TGTGCCAGCAGCTTAGGACTAGCGGGAACCACCGATACGCAGTATTTT.